The present TCR beta chain was sequenced within a study of OX40 agonist ivuxolimab in advanced cancers. Background for the entire study: The costimulatory receptor OX40 (CD134) was targeted by ivuxolimab, a fully human IgG2 agonistic monoclonal antibody. Intravenous ivuxolimab was administered to patients every 2 weeks at six dose levels: 0.01, 0.1, 0.3, 1.5, 3 and 10 mg/kg. Of the approximately 54 dose-escalation patients, hepatocellular carcinoma was present in 19, melanoma in roughly 15, renal cell carcinoma in 9 and head and neck cancer in 9. In the dose-escalation cohort, more than 80% of patients were male, and the mean age was around 65 years with a range of roughly 23 to 79. Prior anti-PD-1, anti-PD-L1 or anti-CTLA-4 therapy was permitted, and approximately 39% of dose-escalation patients had received checkpoint inhibitors. Partial responses occurred in three dose-escalation patients, of whom one had hepatocellular carcinoma and two had cutaneous melanoma. Peripheral TCRbeta sequencing was intended to test whether TCR sequence diversity was altered and clonal T-cell expansion was caused by ivuxolimab. The paper reports the monotherapy dose-escalation portion (N of about 47 patients) of the phase I ivuxolimab trial. Study-wide conclusions, independent of this receptor: Partial responders in the 0.1-3.0 mg/kg groups had among the lowest normalized peripheral clonal expansion, especially among CD8+ T cells. Antigen specificity was not determined for the clonally expanded peripheral T cells. At doses from 0.1 to 3.0 mg/kg, clonal expansion was seen in both CD4+ and CD8+ blood T cells between baseline and week 6. Low levels of normalized T-cell clonal expansion were also shown by some nonresponding patients. After ivuxolimab, CD8+ T cells had more expanded clones than CD4+ T cells on average.

Patients with autoimmune disease history or receiving systemic immunosuppression were excluded from the trial. In every dose cohort, peripheral blood was drawn for TCR sequencing at baseline, cycle 4 day 1, and cycle 7 day 1. Samples came from an open-label, multicenter, first-in-human phase I dose-escalation trial of ivuxolimab. Adults with locally advanced or metastatic melanoma, renal cell, hepatocellular, or head and neck squamous cell carcinoma were enrolled in the trial. Before TCR sequencing, CD4+ and CD8+ T cells were separately sorted from peripheral blood. To sequence the TCRbeta CDR3 region, genomic DNA was isolated from the sorted cells. The immunoSEQ Assay was used to sequence the TCRbeta CDR3 regions. TCRdb carries this immuneACCESS record with in-frame sequences only. Its versions omit some clonotypes, under half of them owing to an unresolved V gene in the studies checked, with the rest unexplained. Within this sample are around 150,000 clones, with roughly 94% of them counted one time only. The ten largest account for around 0.31% of the sample.

After removal of 7 bases from V and 5 bases from J, the junction retains 7 bases not matched to a gene. The CDR3 measures 15 amino acids from cysteine to phenylalanine. Here the CDR3 DNA is all that survives: 45 bases in frame from base 1. The germline V gene provides CDR1 WSHSY and CDR2 SAAADI. Concerning this clone: What this receptor recognizes is not known. Base qualities are not recorded, but no much larger clone differs from it by a single base.

In this chain, TRBV10-2 is recombined with TRBJ2-5; 13 nucleotides in the junction match TRBD2. Sequencing was performed on CD4+ or CD8+ T cells sorted from blood, taken in a trial of the OX40 agonist ivuxolimab. The sequence was obtained from an adult with an advanced solid tumor such as melanoma, head and neck, liver or kidney cancer. The CDR3 in this case is CASKLAGGKFETQYF. The nucleotide sequence reads TGCGCCAGCAAACTAGCGGGGGGGAAGTTTGAGACCCAGTACTTC.